This T cell receptor (beta chain) was identified in a study of T-cell memory formation after mild COVID-19 (dated by TCRdb to the early 2020s). For context, the study as a whole: TCR sequence clusters from the two donors were found to be largely donor specific. In a couple of donors, T-cell clones that expanded and contracted after mild COVID-19 were tracked by sequencing TCRalpha and TCRbeta repertoires over time. The cohort comprised two young, previously healthy adult volunteers, one female and one male.

Study-wide conclusions, independent of this receptor: Contracting CD4+ clones turned up mainly in the CM and EM memory subsets, whereas EMRA was where CD8+ clones were enriched. From day 15 to 85, contracting clones showed balanced CD4/CD8 phenotypes, whereas a second wave of clones that expanded from day 15 to 37 leaned towards CD4+. The study covered only two mild cases, and larger cohorts including severe cases with pre-infection samples were considered necessary. Some responding clones were found in pre-infection memory, which suggests that pre-existing cross-reactive memory T cells took part in the SARS-CoV-2 response. SARS-CoV-2 specificity was not confirmed for the second-wave clones peaking on day 37.

The sequencing machine was an Illumina NovaSeq 6000. cDNA libraries for TCRalpha and TCRbeta were prepared by 5'RACE using constant-segment primers, with sample barcodes and unique molecular identifiers added. RNA was extracted from every sample with Trizol reagent. The libraries were amplified in two PCR steps, and the second step added a second sample barcode and Illumina TruSeq adapters. Libraries were sequenced on an Illumina NovaSeq with 2 x 150 bp paired-end reads. The original methods were these. With migec v1.2.7, reads were demultiplexed and then collapsed into UMI-guided consensus sequences. With mixcr v2.1.11, UMI consensuses were aligned to TRA and TRB V and J templates and assembled into clonotypes. A clonotype was counted as expanded or contracted only when both edgeR and NoisET called the clonotype significant, with the noise models trained on biological replicates. For edgeR calls, the thresholds were a false discovery rate-adjusted p below 0.01 and a log2 fold-change of 1. PCA with hierarchical clustering of max-normalized trajectories of the 1000 most abundant clonotypes was used as exploratory dynamics analysis. The CD4 or CD8 phenotype of responding clones was assigned using the separately sequenced CD4+ and CD8+ repertoires. TCRdb handled the public reads itself, with Q25 trimming in fastp and clone calling in MiXCR, and kept productive beta chains. Duplicate CDR3 protein sequences are folded into a single record with the most common DNA and genes. The V and J calls, along with clone size, are taken from TCRdb and not from the paper's own processing. In this sample the table shows roughly 410,000 distinct CDR3 sequences, 20% to 25% of which occur a single time. Roughly 9.7% of the sample comes from the top ten.

The trim is 6 bases for V and 6 bases for J, with a gap of 12 bases between the germline ends. The CDR3 has 13 amino acids, counting the end cysteine and phenylalanine. The read is trimmed to its CDR3 DNA, 39 bases read in frame from base 1. This clonotype was seen only a few times. It has no known antigen specificity. One base away there is no much larger clone; base qualities are not given. Ficoll-Paque density gradient centrifugation was used to isolate PBMCs. The material sequenced was PBMCs or a T cell subset sorted from them (not recorded which). This TCR was recovered from an adult woman who had mild COVID-19 (a few samples of this study predate the infection). The sample titles of this study are shuffled in the database, so cell type and time point are left out; the donor was told from shared clones. This chain joins TRBV12-3 or TRBV12-4 to TRBJ2-1; perhaps TRBD2 is the D gene, with 5 bases matching. For the CDR3, the sequence is CASSLRTSNEQFF. The sequenced DNA: TGTGCCAGCAGCCTCCGGACTTCCAATGAGCAGTTCTTC.